A selection of T cell receptor beta chains follows, all from one sample in a study of neurological immune-mediated disorders. Each CDR3 protein is one row after TCRdb ran MiXCR on the 5' RACE reads. This table holds about 16,000 distinct CDR3 sequences, approximately 21% found once. Sequenced sample: PBMCs. The receptors were sampled from a man between 50 and 59 years old in good health. The CDR3 runs from the conserved cysteine through the conserved F or W. A D gene is named only where the DNA matches it firmly. The size of a clone is reported for some rows only, either as once, few or many, or as a class for expanded clones.

J gene: TRBJ2-1
D gene: TRBD2
V gene: TRBV5-1
clone size: few
CDR3 protein: CASSLELAGPGNEQFF
CDR3 DNA: TGCGCCAGCAGCTTGGAACTAGCGGGTCCTGGGAATGAGCAGTTCTTC

J gene: TRBJ2-3
D gene: .
V gene: TRBV20-1
clone size: few
CDR3 protein: CSARYRATNTQYF
CDR3 DNA: TGCAGTGCCAGGTATAGGGCGACAAATACGCAGTATTTT

J gene: TRBJ1-3
D gene: .
V gene: TRBV20-1
clone size: few
CDR3 protein: CSAHRSSGNTIYF
CDR3 DNA: TGCAGTGCCCACAGAAGCTCTGGAAACACCATATATTTT

J gene: TRBJ1-5
D gene: TRBD1
V gene: TRBV20-1
clone size: many
CDR3 protein: CSATPGTANNQPQHF
CDR3 DNA: TGCAGTGCTACCCCCGGGACAGCGAACAATCAGCCCCAGCATTTT

J gene: TRBJ2-1
D gene: TRBD1
V gene: TRBV20-1
clone size: many
CDR3 protein: CSARDRYYNEQFF
CDR3 DNA: TGCAGTGCACGGGACAGATACTACAATGAGCAGTTCTTC

J gene: TRBJ2-5
D gene: TRBD2
V gene: TRBV20-1
clone size: .
CDR3 protein: CSARAEGLARETQYF
CDR3 DNA: TGCAGTGCTAGAGCGGAAGGACTAGCGAGGGAGACCCAGTACTTC

J gene: TRBJ2-5
D gene: TRBD1
V gene: TRBV5-1
clone size: many
CDR3 protein: CASSRTGGPQETQYF
CDR3 DNA: TGCGCCAGCAGCCGAACAGGGGGTCCACAAGAGACCCAGTACTTC

J gene: TRBJ1-5
D gene: .
V gene: TRBV7-6
clone size: .
CDR3 protein: CASLGGAGQPQHF
CDR3 DNA: TGTGCCAGCTTGGGGGGCGCGGGACAGCCCCAGCATTTT

J gene: TRBJ2-7
D gene: .
V gene: TRBV18
clone size: .
CDR3 protein: CASSQPAGHEQYF
CDR3 DNA: TGTGCCAGCTCACAGCCTGCGGGTCACGAGCAGTACTTC

J gene: TRBJ2-2
D gene: TRBD1
V gene: TRBV7-2
clone size: .
CDR3 protein: CASSLGQGGLTGELFF
CDR3 DNA: TGTGCCAGCAGCTTAGGACAGGGGGGACTTACCGGGGAGCTGTTTTTT

J gene: TRBJ2-6
D gene: .
V gene: TRBV27
clone size: medium-sized
CDR3 protein: CASTSMSSGANVLTF
CDR3 DNA: TGTGCCAGCACTTCCATGAGCTCTGGGGCCAACGTCCTGACTTTC

J gene: TRBJ2-3
D gene: TRBD2
V gene: TRBV10-3
clone size: many
CDR3 protein: CAISDGTSGIRYTDTQYF
CDR3 DNA: TGTGCCATCAGTGACGGGACTAGCGGGATTAGATACACAGATACGCAGTATTTT

J gene: TRBJ2-3
D gene: TRBD2
V gene: TRBV29-1
clone size: .
CDR3 protein: CSLPTSGRTDTQYF
CDR3 DNA: TGCAGCTTGCCGACTAGCGGGAGAACAGATACGCAGTATTTT

J gene: TRBJ2-7
D gene: .
V gene: TRBV7-2
clone size: many
CDR3 protein: CASSLVQTTYEQYF
CDR3 DNA: TGTGCCAGCAGCTTAGTTCAAACTACCTACGAGCAGTACTTC

J gene: TRBJ1-1
D gene: .
V gene: TRBV5-1
clone size: .
CDR3 protein: CASSYSGRNTEAFF
CDR3 DNA: TGCGCCAGCAGCTACTCGGGACGGAACACTGAAGCTTTCTTT

J gene: TRBJ2-1
D gene: .
V gene: TRBV5-1
clone size: many
CDR3 protein: CASSRKGPDVFSYNEQFF
CDR3 DNA: TGCGCCAGCAGCCGGAAGGGCCCGGACGTTTTCTCCTACAATGAGCAGTTCTTC

J gene: TRBJ2-3
D gene: TRBD2
V gene: TRBV6-1
clone size: many
CDR3 protein: CASSESASGRSDTQYF
CDR3 DNA: TGTGCCAGCAGTGAATCGGCTAGCGGGAGATCAGATACGCAGTATTTT

J gene: TRBJ1-4
D gene: TRBD1
V gene: TRBV20-1
clone size: few
CDR3 protein: CSARAYRGATNEKLFF
CDR3 DNA: TGCAGTGCTAGAGCGTACAGGGGGGCAACTAATGAAAAACTGTTTTTT

J gene: TRBJ2-7
D gene: TRBD1
V gene: TRBV5-1
clone size: few
CDR3 protein: CASSQTGTGVHEQYF
CDR3 DNA: TGCGCCAGCAGCCAAACCGGGACAGGGGTACACGAGCAGTACTTC

J gene: TRBJ2-3
D gene: .
V gene: TRBV3-1
clone size: many
CDR3 protein: CASSPLRGHTQYF
CDR3 DNA: TGTGCCAGCAGCCCCCTCCGGGGACATACGCAGTATTTT

J gene: TRBJ2-3
D gene: .
V gene: TRBV11-2
clone size: many
CDR3 protein: CASSLIAGGLGTQYF
CDR3 DNA: TGTGCCAGCAGCTTAATCGCGGGCGGGCTAGGTACGCAGTATTTT

J gene: TRBJ2-7
D gene: .
V gene: TRBV5-1
clone size: many
CDR3 protein: CASSFPGASYEQYF
CDR3 DNA: TGCGCCAGCAGCTTTCCGGGGGCCTCCTACGAGCAGTACTTC

J gene: TRBJ2-1
D gene: TRBD2
V gene: TRBV20-1
clone size: many
CDR3 protein: CSAGDYGPNEQFF
CDR3 DNA: TGCAGTGCCGGGGACTATGGGCCTAATGAGCAGTTCTTC

J gene: TRBJ2-1
D gene: TRBD2
V gene: TRBV20-1
clone size: many
CDR3 protein: CSARDLRFPGGGYEQFF
CDR3 DNA: TGCAGTGCTAGAGATCTGAGGTTTCCGGGAGGGGGGTATGAGCAGTTCTTC

J gene: TRBJ2-5
D gene: TRBD1
V gene: TRBV29-1
clone size: many
CDR3 protein: CSVGTTGAFETQYF
CDR3 DNA: TGCAGCGTCGGCACGACAGGGGCGTTTGAGACCCAGTACTTC

J gene: TRBJ2-3
D gene: .
V gene: TRBV20-1
clone size: many
CDR3 protein: CSAADRGFLPTDTQYF
CDR3 DNA: TGCAGTGCAGCTGATAGAGGCTTTCTGCCCACAGATACGCAGTATTTT

J gene: TRBJ2-3
D gene: .
V gene: TRBV20-1
clone size: many
CDR3 protein: CSAAAAGPGEDTQYF
CDR3 DNA: TGCAGTGCTGCCGCAGCGGGACCAGGGGAGGATACGCAGTATTTT

J gene: TRBJ2-1
D gene: TRBD2
V gene: TRBV25-1
clone size: .
CDR3 protein: CASSQGSGRTLDEQFF
CDR3 DNA: TGTGCCAGCAGTCAAGGTAGCGGGAGGACCTTGGATGAGCAGTTCTTC

J gene: TRBJ2-6
D gene: TRBD1
V gene: TRBV5-6
clone size: many
CDR3 protein: CASSPDRAEANVLTF
CDR3 DNA: TGTGCCAGCAGCCCCGACAGGGCAGAGGCCAACGTCCTGACTTTC

J gene: TRBJ1-1
D gene: TRBD1
V gene: TRBV7-9
clone size: many
CDR3 protein: CASIQTGANTEAFF
CDR3 DNA: TGTGCCAGCATCCAGACAGGGGCGAACACTGAAGCTTTCTTT

J gene: TRBJ2-7
D gene: TRBD1
V gene: TRBV5-1
clone size: many
CDR3 protein: CASSSSGTGGNSYPYEQYF
CDR3 DNA: TGCGCCAGCAGCTCGTCTGGGACAGGGGGTAATTCTTACCCCTACGAGCAGTACTTC

J gene: TRBJ1-6
D gene: .
V gene: TRBV7-2
clone size: .
CDR3 protein: CASSLARGADSPLHF
CDR3 DNA: TGTGCCAGCAGCTTAGCGCGGGGGGCTGATTCACCCCTCCACTTT

J gene: TRBJ2-6
D gene: .
V gene: TRBV27
clone size: many
CDR3 protein: CASSFRAYFSGANVLTF
CDR3 DNA: TGTGCCAGCAGTTTCCGCGCCTATTTCTCTGGGGCCAACGTCCTGACTTTC

J gene: TRBJ2-3
D gene: .
V gene: TRBV5-1
clone size: .
CDR3 protein: CASSLSALGDTQYF
CDR3 DNA: TGCGCCAGCAGCTTGTCGGCCCTCGGGGATACGCAGTATTTT

J gene: TRBJ2-5
D gene: TRBD2
V gene: TRBV29-1
clone size: many
CDR3 protein: CSTGAGVWETQYF
CDR3 DNA: TGCAGCACCGGAGCGGGGGTATGGGAGACCCAGTACTTC

J gene: TRBJ1-4
D gene: .
V gene: TRBV12-3/TRBV12-4
clone size: medium-sized
CDR3 protein: CASSLQGSNEKLFF
CDR3 DNA: TGTGCCAGCAGTTTGCAGGGGAGTAATGAAAAACTGTTTTTT

J gene: TRBJ1-5
D gene: .
V gene: TRBV20-1
clone size: medium-sized
CDR3 protein: CSAIRRGNQPQHF
CDR3 DNA: TGCAGTGCTATCCGAAGGGGCAATCAGCCCCAGCATTTT

J gene: TRBJ2-3
D gene: TRBD2
V gene: TRBV20-1
clone size: medium-sized
CDR3 protein: CSAMGLAEPTDTQYF
CDR3 DNA: TGCAGTGCTATGGGACTAGCGGAGCCCACAGATACGCAGTATTTT

J gene: TRBJ2-1
D gene: TRBD1
V gene: TRBV7-9
clone size: .
CDR3 protein: CAFKGAGNEQFF
CDR3 DNA: TGTGCTTTTAAGGGGGCGGGCAATGAGCAGTTCTTC

J gene: TRBJ2-1
D gene: .
V gene: TRBV11-3
clone size: .
CDR3 protein: CASSLSSGTYNEQFF
CDR3 DNA: TGTGCCAGCAGCTTAAGTAGCGGAACCTACAATGAGCAGTTCTTC

J gene: TRBJ2-7
D gene: .
V gene: TRBV7-2
clone size: .
CDR3 protein: CASSLDGGRYSYEQYF
CDR3 DNA: TGTGCCAGCAGCTTAGACGGGGGGCGGTACTCCTACGAGCAGTACTTC

J gene: TRBJ2-7
D gene: .
V gene: TRBV20-1
clone size: medium-sized
CDR3 protein: CSAEVPGASSYEQYF
CDR3 DNA: TGCAGTGCAGAGGTTCCCGGGGCGAGCTCCTACGAGCAGTACTTC